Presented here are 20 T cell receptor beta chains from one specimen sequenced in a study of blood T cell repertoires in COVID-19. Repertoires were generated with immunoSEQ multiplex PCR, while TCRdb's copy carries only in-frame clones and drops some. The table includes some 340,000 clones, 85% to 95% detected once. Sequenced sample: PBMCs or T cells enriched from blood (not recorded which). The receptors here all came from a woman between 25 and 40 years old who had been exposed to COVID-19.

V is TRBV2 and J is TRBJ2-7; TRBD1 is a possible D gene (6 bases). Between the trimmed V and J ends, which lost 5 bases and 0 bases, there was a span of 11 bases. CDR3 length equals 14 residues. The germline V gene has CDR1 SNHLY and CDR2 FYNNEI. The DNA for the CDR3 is TGTGCCAGCAGTTCCGTGACAGGCTCCTACGAGCAGTACTTC. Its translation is CASSSVTGSYEQYF. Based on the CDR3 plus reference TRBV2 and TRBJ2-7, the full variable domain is EPEVTQTPSHQVTQMGQEVILRCVPISNHLYFYWYRQILGQKVEFLVSFYNNEISEKSEIFDDQFSVERPDGSNFTLKIRSTKLEDSAMYFCASSSVTGSYEQYFGPGTRLTVT.

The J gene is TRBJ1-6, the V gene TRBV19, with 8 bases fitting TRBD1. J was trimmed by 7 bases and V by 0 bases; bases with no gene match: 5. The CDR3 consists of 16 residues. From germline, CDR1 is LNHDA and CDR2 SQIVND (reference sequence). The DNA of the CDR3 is TGTGCCAGTAGTATAGATCGGGACAGGACGAATTCACCCCTCCACTTT. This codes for CASSIDRDRTNSPLHF.

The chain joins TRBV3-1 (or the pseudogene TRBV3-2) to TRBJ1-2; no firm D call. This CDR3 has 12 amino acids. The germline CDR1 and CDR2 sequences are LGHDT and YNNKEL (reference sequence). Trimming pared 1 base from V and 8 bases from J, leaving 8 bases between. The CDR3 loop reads CASSQVSRGYTF. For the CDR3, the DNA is TGTGCCAGCAGCCAAGTGAGCAGGGGCTACACCTTC.

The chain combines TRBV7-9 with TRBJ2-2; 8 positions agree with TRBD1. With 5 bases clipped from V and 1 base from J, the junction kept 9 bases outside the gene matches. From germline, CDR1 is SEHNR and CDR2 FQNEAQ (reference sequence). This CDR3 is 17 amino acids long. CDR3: CASSAIRGTGNTGELFF. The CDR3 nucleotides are TGTGCCAGCAGCGCGATCCGAGGGACAGGGAACACCGGGGAGCTGTTTTTT.

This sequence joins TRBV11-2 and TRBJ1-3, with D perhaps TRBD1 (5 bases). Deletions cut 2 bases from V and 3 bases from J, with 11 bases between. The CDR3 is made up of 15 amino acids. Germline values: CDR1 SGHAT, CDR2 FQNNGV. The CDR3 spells CASSLTGGVGNTIYF. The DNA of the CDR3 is TGTGCCAGCAGCTTAACCGGGGGAGTTGGAAACACCATATATTTT.

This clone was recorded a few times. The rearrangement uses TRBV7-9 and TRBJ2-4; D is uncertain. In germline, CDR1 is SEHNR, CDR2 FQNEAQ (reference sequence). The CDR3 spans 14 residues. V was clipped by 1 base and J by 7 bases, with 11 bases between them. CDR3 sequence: CASSLVTSRNIQYF. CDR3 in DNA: TGTGCCAGCAGCTTAGTAACGAGTCGGAACATTCAGTACTTC.

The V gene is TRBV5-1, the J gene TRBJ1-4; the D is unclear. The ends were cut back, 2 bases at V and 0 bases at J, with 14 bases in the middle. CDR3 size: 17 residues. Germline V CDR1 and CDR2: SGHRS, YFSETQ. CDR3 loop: CASSFKPGSTTNEKLFF. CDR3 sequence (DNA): TGCGCCAGCAGCTTTAAACCCGGGTCAACAACTAATGAAAAACTGTTTTTT.

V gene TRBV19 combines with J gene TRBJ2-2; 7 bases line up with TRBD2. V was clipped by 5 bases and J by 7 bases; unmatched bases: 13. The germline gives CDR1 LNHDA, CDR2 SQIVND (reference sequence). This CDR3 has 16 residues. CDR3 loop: CASSLPSSGRNGELFF. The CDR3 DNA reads TGTGCCAGTAGTCTCCCCTCTAGCGGCAGGAACGGGGAGCTGTTTTTT.

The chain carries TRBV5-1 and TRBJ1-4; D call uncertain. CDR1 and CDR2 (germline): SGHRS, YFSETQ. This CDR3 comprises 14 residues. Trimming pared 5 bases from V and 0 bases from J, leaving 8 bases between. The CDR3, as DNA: TGCGCCAGCAGGCCACAAGCAACTAATGAAAAACTGTTTTTT. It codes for CASRPQATNEKLFF.

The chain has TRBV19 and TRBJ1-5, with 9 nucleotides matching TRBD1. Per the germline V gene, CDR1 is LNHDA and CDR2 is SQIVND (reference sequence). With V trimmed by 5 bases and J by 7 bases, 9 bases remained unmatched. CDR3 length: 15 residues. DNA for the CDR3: TGTGCCAGTAGTGTACCGGGACAGGGTGGGCAGCCCCAGCATTTT. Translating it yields CASSVPGQGGQPQHF.

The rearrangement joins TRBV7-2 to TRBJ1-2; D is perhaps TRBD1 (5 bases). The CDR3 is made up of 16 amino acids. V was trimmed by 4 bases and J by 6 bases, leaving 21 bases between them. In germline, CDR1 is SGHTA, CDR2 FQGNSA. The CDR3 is CASSSFGAGRRNGYTF. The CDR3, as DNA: TGTGCCAGCAGCTCGTTCGGGGCAGGGAGGCGGAATGGCTACACCTTC.

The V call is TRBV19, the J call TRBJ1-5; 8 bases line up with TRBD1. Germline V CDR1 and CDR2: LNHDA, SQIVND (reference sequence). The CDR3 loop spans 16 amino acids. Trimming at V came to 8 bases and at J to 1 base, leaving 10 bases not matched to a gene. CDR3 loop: CASGNRGTQSNQPQHF. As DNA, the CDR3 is TGTGCCAGTGGGAACAGGGGGACGCAAAGCAATCAGCCCCAGCATTTT.

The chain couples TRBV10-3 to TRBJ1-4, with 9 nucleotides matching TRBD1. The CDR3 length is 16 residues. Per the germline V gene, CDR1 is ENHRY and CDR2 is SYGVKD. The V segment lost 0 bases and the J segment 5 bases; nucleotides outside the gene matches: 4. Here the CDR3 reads CAISESSGTGNEKLFF. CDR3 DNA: TGTGCCATCAGTGAGTCGAGCGGGACAGGGAATGAAAAACTGTTTTTT.

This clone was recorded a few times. CDR3 residues: CASSLDLLSTGGSGYTF. The CDR3 DNA is TGTGCCAGCAGCTTAGATCTTCTCTCGACAGGGGGCAGCGGCTACACCTTC. The chain recombines TRBV11-2 with TRBJ1-2; 10 positions agree with TRBD1. The germline gives CDR1 SGHAT, CDR2 FQNNGV. J gave up 8 bases and V 0 bases, and 12 bases lay outside the gene matches. The CDR3 runs 17 residues.

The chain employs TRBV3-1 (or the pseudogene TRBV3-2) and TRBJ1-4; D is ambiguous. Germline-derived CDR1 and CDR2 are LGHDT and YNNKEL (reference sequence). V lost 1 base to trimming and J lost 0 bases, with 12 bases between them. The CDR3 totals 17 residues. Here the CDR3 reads CASSQVGGRTTNEKLFF. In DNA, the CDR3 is TGTGCCAGCAGCCAAGTGGGAGGGCGCACAACTAATGAAAAACTGTTTTTT.

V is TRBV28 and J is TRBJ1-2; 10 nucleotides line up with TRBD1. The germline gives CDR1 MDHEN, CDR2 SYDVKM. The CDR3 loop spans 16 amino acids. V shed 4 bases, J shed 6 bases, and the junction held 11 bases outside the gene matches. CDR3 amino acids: CASSYPLGQGPNGYTF. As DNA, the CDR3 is TGTGCCAGCAGTTATCCCCTGGGACAGGGGCCCAATGGCTACACCTTC.

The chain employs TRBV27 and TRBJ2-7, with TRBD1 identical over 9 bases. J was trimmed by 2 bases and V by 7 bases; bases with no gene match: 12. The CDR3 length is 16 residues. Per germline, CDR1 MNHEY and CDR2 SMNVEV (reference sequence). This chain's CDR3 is CASTNLGGTGPYEQYF. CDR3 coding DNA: TGTGCCAGCACCAACTTAGGAGGGACAGGGCCCTACGAGCAGTACTTC.

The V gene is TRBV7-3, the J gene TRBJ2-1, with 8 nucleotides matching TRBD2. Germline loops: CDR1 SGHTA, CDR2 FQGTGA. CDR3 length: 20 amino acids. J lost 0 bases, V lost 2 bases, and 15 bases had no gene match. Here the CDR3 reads CASSLYPRRGALPSYNEQFF. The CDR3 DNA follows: TGTGCCAGCAGCTTATATCCTCGGCGGGGGGCCCTACCCTCCTACAATGAGCAGTTCTTC.

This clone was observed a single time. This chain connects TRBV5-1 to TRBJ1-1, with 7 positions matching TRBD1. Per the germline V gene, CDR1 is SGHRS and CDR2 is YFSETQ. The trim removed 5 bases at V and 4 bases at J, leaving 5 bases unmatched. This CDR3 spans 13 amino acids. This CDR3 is CASSRDRPTEAFF. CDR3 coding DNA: TGCGCCAGCAGTCGGGACAGACCCACTGAAGCTTTCTTT.

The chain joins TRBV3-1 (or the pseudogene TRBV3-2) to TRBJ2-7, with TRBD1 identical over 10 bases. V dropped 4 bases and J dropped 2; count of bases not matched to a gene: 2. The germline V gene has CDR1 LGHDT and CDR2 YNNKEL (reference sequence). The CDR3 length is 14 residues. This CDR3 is CASSRGTGAYEQYF. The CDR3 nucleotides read TGTGCCAGCAGCCGAGGGACAGGGGCCTACGAGCAGTACTTC.